Listed here are 7 T cell receptor beta chains from one sample, sequenced in a study of control samples from healthy donors and cancer patients. Profiling relied on immunoSEQ multiplex PCR, and the TCRdb table lists in-frame clones only, not all of them. There are more than 65,000 clones in the sample; over 85% occur only once, and under 2% lies in the top ten. Specimen: PBMCs. The receptors here all came from a woman aged 55-70 years with head and neck cancer.

CDR3 region: CATSDELGNNEQFF. The CDR3 bases are TGTGCCACCAGTGATGAGTTAGGGAACAATGAGCAGTTCTTC. V and J are TRBV24-1 and TRBJ2-1; D gene uncertain. Trimming removed 3 bases from V and 5 bases from J, with 10 bases in between. There are 14 residues in the CDR3. In germline, CDR1 is KGHDR, CDR2 SFDVKD.

The CDR3 nucleotides read TGTGCCAGCAGCGTGGTCGACTATAGGAACACAGATACGCAGTATTTT. Translation gives CASSVVDYRNTDTQYF. The rearrangement links TRBV9 to TRBJ2-3, with D tentatively TRBD2 (5 bases). The germline CDR1 and CDR2 sequences are SGDLS and YYNGEE. V was clipped by 2 bases and J by 2 bases, with 15 bases between them. This CDR3 is built from 16 residues.

This clone was picked up one time. The chain employs TRBV7-3 and TRBJ2-5; 10 bases fit TRBD1. The CDR3 sequence is 13 residues long. Per germline, CDR1 SGHTA and CDR2 FQGTGA. V dropped 5 bases and J dropped 7; count of bases not matched to a gene: 4. CDR3 DNA sequence: TGTGCCAGCAGCCCTGGGACAGGGGCGACCCAGTACTTC. Translating gives CASSPGTGATQYF.

This rearrangement joins TRBV5-1 to TRBJ2-7; no firm D call. This CDR3 has 15 amino acids. The V end lost 2 bases, the J end lost 2 bases, and 14 bases lay between the germline ends. Germline V CDR1 and CDR2: SGHRS, YFSETQ. CDR3 sequence: CASSFFGLPTYEQYF. The DNA for the CDR3 is TGCGCCAGCAGCTTCTTTGGGCTGCCTACCTACGAGCAGTACTTC. The full variable domain, rest sourced from reference TRBV5-1 and TRBJ2-7, is KAGVTQTPRYLIKTRGQQVTLSCSPISGHRSVSWYQQTPGQGLQFLFEYFSETQRNKGNFPGRFSGRQFSNSRSEMNVSTLELGDSALYLCASSFFGLPTYEQYFGPGTRLTVT.

This clone was observed a single time. V gene TRBV4-1 combines with J gene TRBJ2-3; TRBD1 matches at 8 bases. The CDR3 covers 16 residues. Germline V lookup: CDR1 MGHRA, CDR2 YSYEKL. Losses at the gene ends were 2 bases for V and 1 base for J; bases not matched to a gene: 5. CDR3 amino acids: CASSQPNRGGTDTQYF. In nucleotides, the CDR3 is TGCGCCAGCAGCCAACCCAACAGGGGGGGCACAGATACGCAGTATTTT.

The rearrangement uses TRBV27 and TRBJ2-5; no reliable D call. Germline CDR1 reads MNHEY; CDR2 reads SMNVEV (reference sequence). The CDR3 consists of 15 residues. The ends were cut back, 9 bases at V and 2 bases at J, with 19 bases in the middle. The CDR3 here is CASPHRQVKQETQYF. The CDR3 DNA sequence: TGTGCCAGTCCCCATCGCCAGGTCAAACAAGAGACCCAGTACTTC.

The chain employs TRBV11-2 and TRBJ1-4; maybe TRBD1 (5 bases). The germline V and J ends were trimmed by 5 bases and 8 bases, with 18 bases remaining between them. The CDR3 is 15 amino acids. CDR1 is SGHAT, CDR2 FQNNGV, per germline. The CDR3 protein is CASSNRTVLGEKLFF. The CDR3 coding sequence is TGTGCCAGCAGCAACAGGACGGTCTTAGGCGAAAAACTGTTTTTT.